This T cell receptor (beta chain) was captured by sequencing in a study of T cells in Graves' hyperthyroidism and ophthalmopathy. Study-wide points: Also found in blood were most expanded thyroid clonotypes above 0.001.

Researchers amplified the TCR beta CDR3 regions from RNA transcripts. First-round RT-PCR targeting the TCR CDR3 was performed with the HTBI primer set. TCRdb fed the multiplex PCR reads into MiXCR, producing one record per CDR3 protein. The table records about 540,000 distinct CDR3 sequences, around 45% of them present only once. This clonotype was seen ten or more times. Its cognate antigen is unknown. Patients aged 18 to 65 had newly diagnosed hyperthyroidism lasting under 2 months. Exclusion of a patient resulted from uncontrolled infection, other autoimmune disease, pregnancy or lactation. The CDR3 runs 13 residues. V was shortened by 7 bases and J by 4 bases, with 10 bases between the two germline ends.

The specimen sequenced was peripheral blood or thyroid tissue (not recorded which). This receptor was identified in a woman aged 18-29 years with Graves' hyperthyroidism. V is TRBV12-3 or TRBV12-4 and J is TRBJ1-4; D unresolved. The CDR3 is CASTFHRNEKLFF. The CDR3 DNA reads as TGTGCCAGCACCTTTCACCGTAATGAAAAACTGTTTTTT.